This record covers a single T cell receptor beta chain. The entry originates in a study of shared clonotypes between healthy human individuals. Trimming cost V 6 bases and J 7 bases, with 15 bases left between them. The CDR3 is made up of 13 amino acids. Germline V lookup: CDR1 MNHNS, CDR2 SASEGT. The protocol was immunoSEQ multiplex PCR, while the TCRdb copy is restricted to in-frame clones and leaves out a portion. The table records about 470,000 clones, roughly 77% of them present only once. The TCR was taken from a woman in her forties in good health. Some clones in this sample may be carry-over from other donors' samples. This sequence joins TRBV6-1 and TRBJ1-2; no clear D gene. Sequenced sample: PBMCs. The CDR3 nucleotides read TGTGCCAGCAGGGGTTCGTCAGACGCTGGCTACACCTTC. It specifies CASRGSSDAGYTF.